A single sample gave rise to the 15 T cell receptor beta chains below, sequenced in a study of blood T cell repertoires in COVID-19. The method was immunoSEQ multiplex PCR; TCRdb's version includes in-frame clones alone and lacks a portion of them. The table lists around 45,000 clones, 83% of them singletons, with around 8% in the top ten. The sequenced sample consisted of peripheral blood. These receptors all come from a man older than 75 in a cohort sampled during active COVID-19.

This clone appeared a single time. This sequence joins TRBV2 and TRBJ2-2; 7 nucleotides align to TRBD1. From germline, CDR1 is SNHLY and CDR2 FYNNEI. Trimming cost V 8 bases and J 2 bases; bases outside gene matches: 8. The CDR3 extends over 15 amino acids. CDR3 in amino acids: CASGEDRRNTGELFF. Written as DNA, the CDR3 is TGTGCCAGCGGAGAGGACAGGCGAAACACCGGGGAGCTGTTTTTT.

V and J are TRBV5-1 and TRBJ2-5, with 9 positions matching TRBD1. The CDR3 sequence is 14 residues long. V shed 0 bases and J 5 bases; nucleotides not matched to a gene: 2. The germline CDR1 and CDR2 sequences are SGHRS and YFSETQ. CDR3 DNA sequence: TGCGCCAGCAGCTTGGAACAGGGGGCTGAGACCCAGTACTTC. Its protein product is CASSLEQGAETQYF.

The chain recombines TRBV5-4 with TRBJ2-7, with TRBD1 matching over 7 bases. Germline trimming cut 1 base from V and 2 bases from J; bases unmatched to any gene: 6. In germline, CDR1 is SGHNT, CDR2 YYREEE (reference sequence). This CDR3 region has 15 residues. This CDR3 is CASSLNRGSTYEQYF. The CDR3 coding sequence is TGTGCCAGCAGCTTGAACAGGGGCTCCACCTACGAGCAGTACTTC.

A single count supports this clone. The V and J genes are TRBV15 and TRBJ2-4, with TRBD1 matching 7 bases. The V gene's germline CDR1 is LNHNV and CDR2 YYDKDF (reference sequence). This CDR3 has 16 residues. V shed 1 base and J 0 bases; nucleotides not matched to a gene: 3. The CDR3 here is CATSRGGTVAKNIQYF. The DNA for the CDR3 is TGTGCCACCAGCAGAGGGGGGACAGTAGCCAAAAACATTCAGTACTTC. Together with reference TRBV15 and TRBJ2-4, the CDR3 gives the full variable domain: DAMVIQNPRYQVTQFGKPVTLSCSQTLNHNVMYWYQQKSSQAPKLLFHYYDKDFNNEADTPDNFQSRRPNTSFCFLDIRSPGLGDTAMYLCATSRGGTVAKNIQYFGAGTRLSVL.

V usage is TRBV5-4 and J usage is TRBJ2-5; 9 bases are a match to TRBD1. The CDR3 covers 15 residues. V was pared by 2 bases and J by 2 bases, with 4 bases of the junction left unmatched. The germline V gene encodes CDR1 SGHNT and CDR2 YYREEE (reference sequence). In DNA, the CDR3 is TGTGCCAGCAGCTTTAGGACAGGGGCTCAAGAGACCCAGTACTTC. This encodes CASSFRTGAQETQYF.

The chain combines TRBV19 with TRBJ1-2; D might be TRBD1 (6 bases). V lost 6 bases and J lost 5, with 13 bases in between. Per germline, CDR1 LNHDA and CDR2 SQIVND (reference sequence). This CDR3 region has 13 residues. The DNA of the CDR3 is TGTGCCAGTAGCACTACAGGGTTATATGGCTACACCTTC. Residues: CASSTTGLYGYTF.

The chain employs TRBV19 and TRBJ1-1; TRBD1 aligns across 7 bases. From germline, CDR1 is LNHDA and CDR2 SQIVND (reference sequence). CDR3 length: 15 amino acids. V gave up 3 bases and J gave up 4 bases; unmatched junction bases: 8. The CDR3 region is CASSIRDRVGTEAFF. Here the CDR3 DNA reads TGTGCCAGTAGTATCCGCGACAGGGTTGGCACTGAAGCTTTCTTT.

The chain carries TRBV7-2 and TRBJ2-5; 10 bases map to TRBD2. The germline V gene has CDR1 SGHTA and CDR2 FQGNSA. V lost 3 bases to trimming and J lost 4 bases; unmatched junction nucleotides: 5. This CDR3 region has 15 residues. The CDR3 sequence is CASSFGTSEAETQYF. As DNA, the CDR3 is TGTGCCAGCAGCTTCGGGACTAGCGAGGCAGAGACCCAGTACTTC.

The gene calls are TRBV18 and TRBJ1-1; a possible D gene is TRBD1 (5 bases). Germline lookup yields CDR1 KGHSH and CDR2 LQKENI. The CDR3 loop spans 15 amino acids. With 3 bases removed from V and 7 bases from J, the gap between germline ends came to 18 bases. This CDR3 reads CASSPGFEQASEAFF. Written as DNA, the CDR3 is TGTGCCAGCTCACCGGGGTTCGAACAGGCTAGTGAAGCTTTCTTT.

The chain recombines TRBV21-1 with TRBJ2-3; the DNA was not used to check the table's D call, TRBD1. TRBV21-1 is labeled a pseudogene. The CDR3 totals 15 residues. This CDR3 reads CASSKAGFRADTQYF. As DNA, the CDR3 is TGTGCCAGCAGCAAAGCGGGGTTCAGGGCAGATACGCAGTATTTT.

The V and J genes are TRBV29-1 and TRBJ2-5, with 9 nucleotides matching TRBD1. The CDR3 length is 13 residues. Trimming removed 7 bases from V and 5 bases from J; junction bases left unmatched: 8. Per germline, CDR1 SQVTM and CDR2 ANQGSEA. The CDR3 loop reads CSAPGQGTETQYF. The CDR3 bases are TGCAGCGCTCCGGGACAGGGAACGGAGACCCAGTACTTC.

This clone was counted only a few times. The chain carries TRBV10-3 and TRBJ2-3; D not resolved. Trimming removed 0 bases from V and 0 bases from J, with 13 bases in between. This CDR3 is built from 17 residues. CDR1 is ENHRY, CDR2 SYGVKD, per germline. Here the CDR3 reads CAISESKVTASTDTQYF. The CDR3 DNA is TGTGCCATCAGTGAGTCCAAGGTGACTGCTAGCACAGATACGCAGTATTTT.

The chain combines TRBV20-1 with TRBJ2-7, with D hard to call. V gave up 6 bases and J gave up 3 bases, with 21 bases separating them. The CDR3 consists of 15 residues. Germline V gene data show CDR1 as DFQATT and CDR2 as SNEGSKA (reference sequence). DNA of the CDR3: TGCAGTGCCAGTGCTAGTAATTTATGGGTCTACGAGCAGTACTTC. Its translation: CSASASNLWVYEQYF.

The rearrangement links TRBV5-1 to TRBJ1-2; TRBD1 agrees at 7 bases. Germline V CDR1 and CDR2: SGHRS, YFSETQ. The trim removed 4 bases at V and 0 bases at J, leaving 3 bases unmatched. This CDR3 has 14 amino acids. CDR3 DNA sequence: TGCGCCAGCAGCGGGGGACAGCCTAACTATGGCTACACCTTC. Residues: CASSGGQPNYGYTF.

This clone was counted between two and nine times. The chain combines TRBV5-5 with TRBJ2-1; maybe TRBD1 (5 bases). This CDR3 has 14 residues. V was clipped by 4 bases and J by 10 bases, with 18 bases between them. Per the germline V gene, CDR1 is SGHKS and CDR2 is YYEKEE (reference sequence). CDR3 sequence (DNA): TGTGCCAGCAGCATCAGACTCCAGGGCTTCGAGCAGTTCTTC. Its protein product is CASSIRLQGFEQFF.